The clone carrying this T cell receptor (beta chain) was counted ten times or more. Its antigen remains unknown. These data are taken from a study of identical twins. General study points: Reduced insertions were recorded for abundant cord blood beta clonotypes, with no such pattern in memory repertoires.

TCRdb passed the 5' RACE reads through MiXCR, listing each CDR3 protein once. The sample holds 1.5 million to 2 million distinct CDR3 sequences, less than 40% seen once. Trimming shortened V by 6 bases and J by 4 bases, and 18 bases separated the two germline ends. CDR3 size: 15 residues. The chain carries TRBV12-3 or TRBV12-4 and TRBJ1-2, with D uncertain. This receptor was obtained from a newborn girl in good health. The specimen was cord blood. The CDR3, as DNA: TGTGCCAGCAGGGCCAGCCAAACCCCTATCTATGGCTACACCTTC. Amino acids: CASRASQTPIYGYTF.